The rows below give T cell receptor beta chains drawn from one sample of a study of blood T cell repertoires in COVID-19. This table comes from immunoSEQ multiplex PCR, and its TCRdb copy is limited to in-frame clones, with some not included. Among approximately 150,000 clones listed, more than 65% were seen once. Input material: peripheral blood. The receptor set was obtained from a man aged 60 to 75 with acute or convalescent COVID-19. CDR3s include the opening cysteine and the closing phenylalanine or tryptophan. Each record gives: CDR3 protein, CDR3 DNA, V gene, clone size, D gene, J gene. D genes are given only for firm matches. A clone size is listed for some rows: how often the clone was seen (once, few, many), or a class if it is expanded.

CDR3aa: CASLLAESTDTQYF
CDR3nt: TGTGCCAGTTTACTAGCGGAAAGCACAGATACGCAGTATTTT
v_gene: TRBV10-3
abundance: once
d_gene: TRBD2
j_gene: TRBJ2-3

CDR3aa: CASSISGTSGNTGELFF
CDR3nt: TGTGCCAGCAGCATTTCCGGGACTAGCGGGAACACCGGGGAGCTGTTTTTT
v_gene: TRBV5-8
abundance: NA
d_gene: TRBD2
j_gene: TRBJ2-2

CDR3aa: CASSEAAGFSPLHF
CDR3nt: TGTGCCAGCAGTGAAGCAGCGGGATTTTCACCCCTCCACTTT
v_gene: TRBV6-1
abundance: few
d_gene: NA
j_gene: TRBJ1-6

CDR3aa: CASNDRVQQFF
CDR3nt: TGTGCCAGCAACGACCGGGTGCAGCAGTTCTTC
v_gene: TRBV7-9
abundance: NA
d_gene: NA
j_gene: TRBJ2-1

CDR3aa: CASSKVGSPYNEQFF
CDR3nt: TGTGCCAGCAGCAAAGTGGGCAGCCCATACAATGAGCAGTTCTTC
v_gene: TRBV21-1
abundance: NA
d_gene: NA
j_gene: TRBJ2-1

CDR3aa: CASSPGQGMNTEAFF
CDR3nt: TGTGCCAGCTCACCAGGTCAGGGCATGAACACTGAAGCTTTCTTT
v_gene: TRBV18
abundance: NA
d_gene: NA
j_gene: TRBJ1-1

CDR3aa: CASSLGLREQYF
CDR3nt: TGTGCCAGCAGCTTAGGCCTCCGCGAGCAGTACTTC
v_gene: TRBV13
abundance: NA
d_gene: NA
j_gene: TRBJ2-7

CDR3aa: CASSLDFGRNTGELFF
CDR3nt: TGTGCCAGCAGCTTAGATTTCGGTAGAAACACCGGGGAGCTGTTTTTT
v_gene: TRBV11-2
abundance: NA
d_gene: NA
j_gene: TRBJ2-2

CDR3aa: CASSNIQNQPQHF
CDR3nt: TGTGCCAGCAGCAATATCCAGAATCAGCCCCAGCATTTT
v_gene: TRBV6-2/TRBV6-3
abundance: NA
d_gene: NA
j_gene: TRBJ1-5

CDR3aa: CASSSTRQGKDGYTF
CDR3nt: TGTGCCAGCAGCTCAACGAGACAGGGAAAGGATGGCTACACCTTC
v_gene: TRBV7-2
abundance: few
d_gene: TRBD1
j_gene: TRBJ1-2

CDR3aa: CASTLRTGNSYEQYF
CDR3nt: TGTGCCAGCACCTTGAGGACAGGAAACTCCTACGAGCAGTACTTC
v_gene: TRBV27
abundance: few
d_gene: TRBD1
j_gene: TRBJ2-7

CDR3aa: CASSHNLRYEQYF
CDR3nt: TGCGCCAGCAGCCACAACTTAAGATACGAGCAGTACTTC
v_gene: TRBV4-1
abundance: NA
d_gene: NA
j_gene: TRBJ2-7

CDR3aa: CASSQEWGQGGTGELFF
CDR3nt: TGTGCCAGCAGCCAAGAGTGGGGACAGGGGGGCACCGGGGAGCTGTTTTTT
v_gene: TRBV3-1/TRBV3-2
abundance: few
d_gene: TRBD1
j_gene: TRBJ2-2

CDR3aa: CASSLRTGTRTDTQYF
CDR3nt: TGTGCCAGCAGCTTACGGACAGGGACACGCACAGATACGCAGTATTTT
v_gene: TRBV7-6
abundance: once
d_gene: TRBD1
j_gene: TRBJ2-3